Below, 27 T cell receptor beta chains from the same sample are listed, as sequenced in a study of shared T cell receptors in the human thymus. The repertoire was sequenced with immunoSEQ multiplex PCR; TCRdb's copy has only in-frame clones and lacks some. This sample has 700,000 or so clones, with approximately 83% found just once. These data were also filed under a second study, of human thymus T cells.

Input material: thymocytes. All receptors come from a girl less than two years old with a congenital heart defect.

The chain recombines TRBV30 with TRBJ1-5, with D unresolved. CDR3 length: 16 residues. Germline CDR1 GTSNPN, CDR2 SVGIG (reference sequence). V was clipped by 4 bases and J by 5 bases, with 21 bases between them. The CDR3 is CAWMEWAVTSHQPQHF. The CDR3 bases are TGTGCCTGGATGGAATGGGCAGTTACCTCTCATCAGCCCCAGCATTTT.

The J gene is TRBJ2-5, the V gene TRBV6-4; TRBD1 is a possible D gene (5 bases). CDR3 length: 15 amino acids. The germline CDR1 and CDR2 sequences are MRHNA and SNTAGT. V was pared by 6 bases and J by 5 bases, with 19 bases between. The CDR3, as DNA: TGTGCCAGCAGCCCTGAGTCTGGGCCAGGGGAGACCCAGTACTTC. Protein: CASSPESGPGETQYF.

The chain uses TRBV30 and TRBJ1-5, with 7 bases aligning to TRBD1. The ends lost 2 bases at V and 0 bases at J; junction bases unmatched: 16. The CDR3 runs 19 residues. The germline gives CDR1 GTSNPN, CDR2 SVGIG (reference sequence). The CDR3 nucleotides read TGTGCCTGGAGTTTCGACAGGGAAGTTCCTCCTATTAGCAATCAGCCCCAGCATTTT. This codes for CAWSFDREVPPISNQPQHF.

This clone was seen only once. This rearrangement joins TRBV27 to TRBJ1-6, with TRBD1 as a possible D gene (6 bases). Germline CDR1 and CDR2: MNHEY and SMNVEV (reference sequence). Trimming removed 6 bases at V and 7 bases at J, with 19 bases between. The CDR3 length is 16 residues. The CDR3 coding sequence is TGTGCCAGCAGCAGGGGACTACAACCGGGAAATTCACCCCTCCACTTT. This sequence encodes CASSRGLQPGNSPLHF.

This rearrangement joins TRBV6-1 to TRBJ2-7; perhaps TRBD2 as D (6 bases). The CDR3 has 15 residues. V was shortened by 6 bases and J by 4 bases, with 19 bases between the two germline ends. Germline CDR1 is MNHNS and CDR2 is SASEGT. The CDR3 protein is CASSGGPPQIYEQYF. For the CDR3, the DNA is TGTGCCAGCAGCGGGGGACCTCCCCAAATATACGAGCAGTACTTC.

Concerning this clone: Sequence at one end of the junction differs from germline and may be a read error. The CDR3 DNA sequence: TGTGCCCGGAGACAGTTTCACGGCTCACCCCTCCACTTT. Translation gives CARRQFHGSPLHF. The chain carries TRBV30 and TRBJ1-6, with TRBD1 as a possible D gene (5 bases). The CDR3 has 13 amino acids. Germline loops: CDR1 GTSNPN, CDR2 SVGIG (reference sequence).

The V gene is TRBV5-6, the J gene TRBJ2-2; 8 bases agree with TRBD2. V gave up 4 bases and J gave up 3 bases; unmatched junction bases: 14. CDR3 length equals 18 residues. Germline CDR1 SGHDT, CDR2 YYEEEE. CDR3 bases: TGTGCCAGCAGCCGATGCAACCACCGGGGGGGCGACACCGGGGAGCTGTTTTTT. It encodes CASSRCNHRGGDTGELFF.

The gene calls are TRBV7-9 and TRBJ1-5; D might be TRBD1 (5 bases). The CDR3 contains 16 residues. In germline, CDR1 is SEHNR, CDR2 FQNEAQ (reference sequence). Deletions cut 3 bases from V and 2 bases from J, with 14 bases between. This CDR3 is CASSFGRGPGNQPQHF. The CDR3 DNA reads as TGTGCCAGCAGCTTTGGAAGGGGCCCGGGCAATCAGCCCCAGCATTTT.

The gene calls are TRBV4-2 and TRBJ2-5, with a tentative D call TRBD2 (6 bases). Deletions cut 0 bases from V and 4 bases from J, with 15 bases between. Germline V gives CDR1 LGHNA, CDR2 YNFKEQ. The length of the CDR3 is 16 residues. CDR3 region: CASSQDRPSEGETQYF. The CDR3 DNA reads TGTGCCAGCAGCCAAGATAGGCCTAGCGAAGGAGAGACCCAGTACTTC.

This rearrangement joins TRBV7-8 to TRBJ2-5; D is unresolved. This CDR3 is built from 14 residues. V dropped 1 base and J dropped 2 bases, with 8 bases sitting between them. Per germline, CDR1 SGHVS and CDR2 FQNEAQ. CDR3 amino acids: CASSLGPGQETQYF. CDR3 sequence (DNA): TGTGCCAGCAGCTTAGGACCAGGACAAGAGACCCAGTACTTC.

V is TRBV7-9 and J is TRBJ2-7, with TRBD1 matching 10 bases. The length of the CDR3 is 16 residues. The germline V gene has CDR1 SEHNR and CDR2 FQNEAQ (reference sequence). With V trimmed by 5 bases and J by 3 bases, 10 bases remained unmatched. CDR3 sequence: CASSLESGQGFYEQYF. Here the CDR3 DNA reads TGTGCCAGCAGCCTTGAGTCGGGACAGGGGTTCTACGAGCAGTACTTC.

This chain uses TRBV29-1 with TRBJ1-1; TRBD1 matches 7 bases. The CDR3 is made up of 13 amino acids. Germline V gene lookup returns CDR1 SQVTM and CDR2 ANQGSEA. The CDR3 is CTINRGRGTEAFF. Written as DNA, the CDR3 is TGCACCATCAACAGGGGAAGGGGCACTGAAGCTTTCTTT.

This rearrangement joins TRBV27 to TRBJ1-2; TRBD1 matches at 9 bases. V was pared by 8 bases and J by 4 bases, with 14 bases of the junction left unmatched. The CDR3 length is 16 residues. The germline V gene encodes CDR1 MNHEY and CDR2 SMNVEV (reference sequence). The CDR3 protein is CASGLRDRDNLYGYTF. CDR3 coding DNA: TGTGCCAGCGGACTAAGGGACAGGGACAACCTCTATGGCTACACCTTC.

The chain combines TRBV5-1 with TRBJ1-2, with 8 positions matching TRBD1. V lost 6 bases and J lost 4; bases outside the gene matches: 11. Germline V lookup: CDR1 SGHRS, CDR2 YFSETQ. This CDR3 has 15 amino acids. The CDR3 nucleotides read TGCGCCAGCACCTTCCAGGGGGCGGAGGGCTATGGCTACACCTTC. It is translated as CASTFQGAEGYGYTF.

This clone was detected once. The chain has TRBV11-2 and TRBJ2-7; 10 bases line up with TRBD1. The CDR3 is made up of 13 amino acids. Per germline, CDR1 SGHAT and CDR2 FQNNGV. V lost 5 bases, J lost 9 bases, and 7 bases stayed unmatched. The CDR3 spells CASSQGTGDRQYF. CDR3 coding DNA: TGTGCCAGCAGCCAAGGGACAGGGGATCGGCAGTACTTC.

J is TRBJ1-3 and V is TRBV6-5; maybe TRBD1 (5 bases). Germline-derived CDR1 and CDR2 are MNHEY and SVGAGI. The CDR3 consists of 15 residues. V lost 5 bases and J 3 bases, leaving 14 bases between the germline ends. The CDR3 reads CASSRSQGSGNTIYF. For the CDR3, the DNA is TGTGCCAGCAGTAGATCTCAGGGTAGTGGAAACACCATATATTTT.

The V call is TRBV7-3, the J call TRBJ1-1, with D uncertain. V gave up 4 bases and J gave up 6 bases, with 21 bases separating them. The germline gives CDR1 SGHTA, CDR2 FQGTGA. The CDR3 totals 16 residues. The CDR3 bases are TGTGCCAGCAGCTCCAGCGGGCCACCCGGGGTCTCTGAAGCTTTCTTT. Encoded protein: CASSSSGPPGVSEAFF.

The CDR3 region has the DNA TGTGCCAGTAGTTCCCGAATCACGCCTGCCTACGAGCAGTACTTC. Amino acids: CASSSRITPAYEQYF. V is TRBV19 and J is TRBJ2-5; D remains ambiguous. The DNA matches TRBJ2-7 better at its end, which makes the J call doubtful. Germline CDR1 is LNHDA and CDR2 is SQIVND (reference sequence). This CDR3 spans 15 amino acids.

The rearrangement uses TRBV19 and TRBJ2-2; the match to TRBD2 covers 13 bases. There are 18 residues in the CDR3. Losses at the gene ends were 4 bases for V and 4 bases for J; bases not matched to a gene: 9. Germline assignment: CDR1 LNHDA and CDR2 SQIVND (reference sequence). The CDR3 nucleotides read TGTGCCAGTAGTAACCCGACTAGCGGGGGGCCCTTCACCGGGGAGCTGTTTTTT. This encodes CASSNPTSGGPFTGELFF.

The rearrangement joins TRBV27 to TRBJ2-7, with a possible D match to TRBD1 (6 bases). V was shortened by 6 bases and J by 0 bases, with 15 bases between the two germline ends. The CDR3 extends over 15 amino acids. CDR1 MNHEY and CDR2 SMNVEV come from the germline V gene (reference sequence). This chain's CDR3 is CASRSGTSTSYEQYF. The DNA of the CDR3 is TGTGCCAGCAGATCCGGGACATCGACCTCCTACGAGCAGTACTTC.

V and J are TRBV30 and TRBJ2-3, with 8 bases aligning to TRBD1. Germline lookup yields CDR1 GTSNPN and CDR2 SVGIG (reference sequence). With V trimmed by 1 base and J by 8 bases, 14 bases remained unmatched. The CDR3 is made up of 16 amino acids. The CDR3 DNA reads as TGTGCCTGGAGTGCGTGTCGGGACAGGCTCTTAAGTACGCAGTATTTT. Translated, it gives CAWSACRDRLLSTQYF.

V usage is TRBV13 and J usage is TRBJ1-4; D is possibly TRBD1 (6 bases). The CDR3 length is 13 residues. The germline V gene has CDR1 PRHDT and CDR2 FYEKMQ (reference sequence). Trimming removed 6 bases from V and 8 bases from J, with 13 bases in between. The CDR3 loop is CASSRGAREKLFF. The CDR3 DNA is TGTGCCAGCAGTCGGGGGGCGCGAGAAAAACTGTTTTTT.

The rearrangement uses TRBV4-1 and TRBJ2-7; 9 bases align to TRBD2. The germline V gene has CDR1 MGHRA and CDR2 YSYEKL. The CDR3 has 16 amino acids. V was pared by 4 bases and J by 0 bases, with 7 bases of the junction left unmatched. This chain's CDR3 is CASSPFLAGLSYEQYF. CDR3 nucleotides: TGCGCCAGCAGCCCGTTCCTAGCGGGGCTCTCCTACGAGCAGTACTTC.

This chain links TRBV7-9 with TRBJ1-4; 7 nucleotides agree with TRBD1. Per the germline V gene, CDR1 is SEHNR and CDR2 is FQNEAQ (reference sequence). Trimming took 5 bases from V and 0 from J; bases not matched to a gene: 6. This CDR3 is 16 amino acids long. CDR3 nucleotide sequence: TGTGCCAGCAGCCACGGGACAGTTGCAACTAATGAAAAACTGTTTTTT. Its translation is CASSHGTVATNEKLFF.

This rearrangement joins TRBV19 to TRBJ1-2; 10 positions agree with TRBD1. CDR3 length: 14 residues. J lost 6 bases, V lost 7 bases, and 8 bases had no gene match. Germline CDR1 reads LNHDA; CDR2 reads SQIVND (reference sequence). The CDR3 loop is CASIQDRGRDGYTF. In nucleotides, the CDR3 is TGTGCCAGTATCCAGGACAGGGGGAGGGATGGCTACACCTTC.

Comment on this clone: This CDR3 is also generated by other DNA sequences in the sample. The genes are TRBV7-9 and TRBJ1-1; 9 bases line up with TRBD1. Germline CDR1 is SEHNR and CDR2 is FQNEAQ (reference sequence). After removal of 5 bases from V and 4 bases from J, the junction contained 8 bases not matched to a gene. The CDR3 contains 15 residues. The chain's CDR3 is CASSPRDRVSTEAFF. CDR3 DNA sequence: TGTGCCAGCAGCCCCCGGGACAGGGTATCCACTGAAGCTTTCTTT.

The chain combines TRBV7-2 with TRBJ1-5; D gene unclear. CDR1 and CDR2 from the germline V gene are SGHTA and FQGNSA. This CDR3 has 15 residues. Trimming took off 4 bases at V and 3 bases at J, with 13 bases between the two ends. The CDR3 protein is CASSSHPSPNQPQHF. CDR3 nucleotides: TGTGCCAGCAGCTCCCACCCGAGTCCCAATCAGCCCCAGCATTTT.